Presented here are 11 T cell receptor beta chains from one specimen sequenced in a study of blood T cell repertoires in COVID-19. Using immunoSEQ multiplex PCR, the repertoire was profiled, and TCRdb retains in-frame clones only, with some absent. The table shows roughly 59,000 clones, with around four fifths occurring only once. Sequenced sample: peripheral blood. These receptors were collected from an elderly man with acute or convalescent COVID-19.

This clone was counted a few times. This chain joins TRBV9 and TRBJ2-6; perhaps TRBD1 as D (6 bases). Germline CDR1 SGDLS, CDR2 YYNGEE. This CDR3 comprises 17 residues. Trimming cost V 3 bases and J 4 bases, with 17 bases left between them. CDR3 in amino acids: CASSALTGMDGANVLTF. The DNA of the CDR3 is TGTGCCAGCAGCGCCCTCACAGGGATGGACGGGGCCAACGTCCTGACTTTC.

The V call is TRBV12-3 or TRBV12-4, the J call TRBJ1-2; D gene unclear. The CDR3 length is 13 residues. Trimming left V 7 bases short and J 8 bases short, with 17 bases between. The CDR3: CASILVPGYGYTF. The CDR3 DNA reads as TGTGCCAGCATTCTCGTACCGGGTTACGGCTACACCTTC.

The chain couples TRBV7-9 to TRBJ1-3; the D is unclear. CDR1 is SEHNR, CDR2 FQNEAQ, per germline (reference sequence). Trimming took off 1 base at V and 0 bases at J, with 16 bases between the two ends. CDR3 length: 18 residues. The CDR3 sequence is CASSLGGGVAVSGNTIYF. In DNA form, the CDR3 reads TGTGCCAGCAGCTTAGGAGGAGGTGTGGCTGTCTCTGGAAACACCATATATTTT.

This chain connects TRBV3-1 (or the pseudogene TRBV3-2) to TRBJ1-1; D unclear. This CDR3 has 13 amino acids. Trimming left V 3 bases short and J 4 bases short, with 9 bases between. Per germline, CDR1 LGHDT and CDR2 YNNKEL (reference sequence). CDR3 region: CASSQLAGTEAFF. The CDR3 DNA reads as TGTGCCAGCAGCCAGTTAGCGGGCACTGAAGCTTTCTTT.

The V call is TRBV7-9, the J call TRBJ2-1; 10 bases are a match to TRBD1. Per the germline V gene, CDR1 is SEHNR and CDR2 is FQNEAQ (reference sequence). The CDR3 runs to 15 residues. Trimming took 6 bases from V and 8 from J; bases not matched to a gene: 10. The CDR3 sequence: CASRPPGQGFDEQFF. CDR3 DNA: TGTGCCAGCAGACCACCGGGACAGGGGTTCGATGAGCAGTTCTTC. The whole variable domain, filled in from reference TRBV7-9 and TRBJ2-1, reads DTGVSQNPRHKITKRGQNVTFRCDPISEHNRLYWYRQTLGQGPEFLTYFQNEAQLEKSRLLSDRFSAERPKGSFSTLEIQRTEQGDSAMYLCASRPPGQGFDEQFFGPGTRLTVL.

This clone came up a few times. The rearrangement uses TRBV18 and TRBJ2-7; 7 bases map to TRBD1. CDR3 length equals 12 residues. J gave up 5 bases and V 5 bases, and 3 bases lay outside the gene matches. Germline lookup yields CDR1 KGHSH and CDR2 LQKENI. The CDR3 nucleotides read TGTGCCAGCTCAGGGGACAGACACGAGCAGTACTTC. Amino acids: CASSGDRHEQYF.

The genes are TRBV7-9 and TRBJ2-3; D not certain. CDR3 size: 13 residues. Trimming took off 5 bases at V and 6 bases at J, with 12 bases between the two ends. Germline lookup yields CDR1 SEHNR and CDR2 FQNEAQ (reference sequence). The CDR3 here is CASSPSRFDTQYF. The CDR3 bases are TGTGCCAGCAGCCCATCGCGGTTTGATACGCAGTATTTT.

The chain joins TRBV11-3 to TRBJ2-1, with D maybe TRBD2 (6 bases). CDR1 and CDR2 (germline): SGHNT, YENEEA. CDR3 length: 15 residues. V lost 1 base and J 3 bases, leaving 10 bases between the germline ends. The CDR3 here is CASSLGASDYNEQFF. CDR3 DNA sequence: TGTGCCAGCAGCTTAGGCGCTAGCGACTACAATGAGCAGTTCTTC.

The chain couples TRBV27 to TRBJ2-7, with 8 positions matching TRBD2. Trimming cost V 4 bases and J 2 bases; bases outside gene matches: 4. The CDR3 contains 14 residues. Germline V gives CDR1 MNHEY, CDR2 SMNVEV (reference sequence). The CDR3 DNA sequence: TGTGCCAGCAGTTATCGGGAGGGGGCCTACGAGCAGTACTTC. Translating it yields CASSYREGAYEQYF.

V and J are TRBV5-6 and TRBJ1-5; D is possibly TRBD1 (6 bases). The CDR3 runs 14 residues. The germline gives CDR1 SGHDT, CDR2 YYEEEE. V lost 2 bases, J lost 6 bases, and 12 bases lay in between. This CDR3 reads CASSLQGEIQPQHF. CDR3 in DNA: TGTGCCAGCAGCTTACAGGGAGAGATTCAGCCCCAGCATTTT.

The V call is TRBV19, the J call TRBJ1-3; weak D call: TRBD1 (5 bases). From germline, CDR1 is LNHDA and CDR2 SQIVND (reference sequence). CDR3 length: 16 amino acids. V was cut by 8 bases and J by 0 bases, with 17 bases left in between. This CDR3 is CASQRWGTNSGNTIYF. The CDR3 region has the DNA TGTGCCAGTCAACGTTGGGGCACTAACTCTGGAAACACCATATATTTT.